A selection of T cell receptor beta chains follows, all from one sample in a study of blood T cell repertoires in COVID-19. The method was immunoSEQ multiplex PCR; TCRdb's version includes in-frame clones alone and lacks a portion of them. The data contain 400,000 to 500,000 clones, approximately 91% of them seen just once; the ten biggest clones take up approximately 1.5%. The sample taken for sequencing was PBMCs or T cells enriched from blood (not recorded which). The receptors derive from a woman aged 18-29 years who had been exposed to COVID-19. Both conserved end residues are part of each CDR3. The D gene is left open where the match is weak. The size field is filled for only some rows; it gives once, few, many or a size class.

TRBJ2-2 TRBV9 TRBD2 - CASSVPSGLAGQGELFF TGTGCCAGCAGCGTCCCCAGTGGGCTAGCGGGGCAGGGGGAGCTGTTTTTT
TRBJ1-6 TRBV19 TRBD1 once CASNARGESPLHF TGTGCCAGTAACGCCAGGGGGGAGTCACCCCTCCACTTT
TRBJ2-1 TRBV4-2 TRBD2 - CASSQVGGGGALYNEQFF TGTGCCAGCAGCCAAGTGGGCGGCGGGGGGGCCCTATACAATGAGCAGTTCTTC
TRBJ2-7 TRBV7-2 TRBD2 - CASRRLAGGLYEQYF TGTGCCAGCAGAAGACTAGCGGGGGGGCTATACGAGCAGTACTTC
TRBJ1-6 TRBV5-1 TRBD1 - CASSSLTGLNNSPLHF TGCGCCAGCAGCAGCCTGACAGGGTTGAATAATTCACCCCTCCACTTT
TRBJ1-5 TRBV6-5 - - CASSPDRRSNQPQHF TGTGCCAGCAGTCCCGACAGGCGGAGCAATCAGCCCCAGCATTTT
TRBJ2-7 TRBV5-6 TRBD1 - CASSLSVGTDIISYEQYF TGTGCCAGCAGCTTGTCTGTAGGGACAGACATTATTTCCTACGAGCAGTACTTC
TRBJ1-2 TRBV5-1 - - CASSSGDGSPLHYGYTF TGCGCCAGCAGCTCCGGAGATGGGTCCCCCCTGCACTATGGCTACACCTTC
TRBJ1-1 TRBV2 - few CASSEALYGDTEAFF TGTGCCAGCAGTGAAGCGCTTTACGGAGACACTGAAGCTTTCTTT
TRBJ1-3 TRBV9 TRBD1 - CASSLGQPLVNTIYF TGTGCCAGCAGCCTGGGACAGCCTCTTGTAAACACCATATATTTT
TRBJ2-1 TRBV4-2 - - CASSQGQWGDDNEQFF TGTGCCAGCAGCCAAGGACAGTGGGGGGACGACAATGAGCAGTTCTTC
TRBJ2-7 TRBV28 TRBD1 - CASSLIFGQGTHEQYF TGTGCCAGCAGTTTGATCTTCGGACAGGGAACCCACGAGCAGTACTTC
TRBJ1-6 TRBV28 - - CASSPPQTRGSPLHF TGTGCCAGCAGTCCCCCCCAAACTCGAGGGTCACCCCTCCACTTT
TRBJ1-2 TRBV6-2/TRBV6-3 - once CASSPTVSRALSYGYTF TGTGCCAGCAGCCCTACCGTGTCGCGAGCGCTAAGCTATGGCTACACCTTC
TRBJ2-2 TRBV5-8 TRBD1 few CASSLSGGTGTGELFF TGTGCCAGCAGCTTATCAGGGGGCACTGGCACCGGGGAGCTGTTTTTT
TRBJ1-2 TRBV3-1/TRBV3-2 TRBD1 - CASSAWDSYGYTF TGTGCCAGCAGCGCATGGGACAGCTATGGCTACACCTTC
TRBJ2-5 TRBV5-1 TRBD1 - CASSWGTDPQETQYF TGCGCCAGCAGCTGGGGGACAGATCCCCAAGAGACCCAGTACTTC
TRBJ2-5 TRBV11-3 TRBD1 - CASSLPGQGGETQYF TGTGCCAGCAGCTTACCGGGACAGGGGGGAGAGACCCAGTACTTC
TRBJ2-3 TRBV2 TRBD2 - CASSPPTSGLAGVRDTQYF TGTGCCAGCAGTCCCCCTACGTCCGGACTAGCGGGGGTCAGGGATACGCAGTATTTT
TRBJ2-7 TRBV27 TRBD2 - CASSLERGPYEQYF TGTGCCAGCAGTTTAGAGCGGGGGCCCTACGAGCAGTACTTC
TRBJ2-7 TRBV4-1 - - CASSQPSLDSYEQYF TGCGCCAGCAGCCAACCTTCACTAGATTCCTACGAGCAGTACTTC
TRBJ2-7 TRBV5-1 - - CASSLDAAYEQYF TGCGCCAGCAGCTTGGATGCAGCCTACGAGCAGTACTTC
TRBJ1-1 TRBV13 TRBD1 - CASRDDRANTEAFF TGTGCCAGCAGAGACGACAGGGCTAACACTGAAGCTTTCTTT
TRBJ1-3 TRBV28 - few CASSPPSGSGNTIYF TGTGCCAGCAGTCCGCCCTCAGGGTCTGGAAACACCATATATTTT
TRBJ1-2 TRBV18 - - CASSERGGTYGYTF TGTGCCAGCTCAGAGAGGGGGGGAACCTATGGCTACACCTTC
TRBJ2-7 TRBV5-4 TRBD2 - CASTREAGEGYEQYF TGTGCCAGCACCCGAGAGGCGGGAGAAGGCTACGAGCAGTACTTC
TRBJ1-2 TRBV5-1 TRBD1 - CASSLASGTANYGYTF TGCGCCAGCAGCTTGGCCTCGGGGACAGCTAACTATGGCTACACCTTC
TRBJ2-7 TRBV7-3 TRBD1 - CASSLNRGLYEQYF TGTGCCAGCAGCTTAAACAGGGGGCTCTACGAGCAGTACTTC
TRBJ2-7 TRBV28 TRBD2 - CASSYAREGGYEQYF TGTGCCAGCAGTTACGCGAGGGAGGGCGGCTACGAGCAGTACTTC
TRBJ2-1 TRBV6-5 TRBD2 - CASRGLAGYNEQFF TGTGCCAGCCGGGGACTAGCGGGATACAATGAGCAGTTCTTC
TRBJ2-5 TRBV6-5 - - CASSYSAGPGETQYF TGTGCCAGCAGTTACTCGGCAGGGCCTGGGGAGACCCAGTACTTC
TRBJ2-7 TRBV4-1 TRBD2 - CASSQDPGLAGRTSYEQYF TGCGCCAGCAGCCAAGATCCGGGACTAGCGGGAAGGACGTCCTACGAGCAGTACTTC
TRBJ2-7 TRBV10-3 - - CAIQGSYEQYF TGTGCCATTCAGGGCTCCTACGAGCAGTACTTC
TRBJ2-1 TRBV12-3/TRBV12-4 - - CASSEFRDNEQFF TGTGCCAGCAGTGAATTCAGGGACAATGAGCAGTTCTTC
TRBJ2-2 TRBV4-1 - - CASSLGVNTGELFF TGCGCCAGCAGCCTCGGGGTCAACACCGGGGAGCTGTTTTTT
TRBJ2-2 TRBV4-1 - - CASSQRQAPNTGELFF TGCGCCAGCAGCCAAAGACAGGCTCCGAACACCGGGGAGCTGTTTTTT
TRBJ2-3 TRBV19 TRBD2 - CASTPYSGLAGDTQYF TGTGCCAGTACGCCCTACTCAGGGCTAGCGGGGGATACGCAGTATTTT
TRBJ2-1 TRBV27 TRBD2 - CASSLYLWGGVNNEQFF TGTGCCAGCAGTTTATATTTATGGGGGGGGGTCAACAATGAGCAGTTCTTC
TRBJ2-3 TRBV28 TRBD2 - CASSPGTSTDTQYF TGTGCCAGCAGTCCTGGGACTAGTACAGATACGCAGTATTTT